Listed here is a single TCR beta chain. Its specific antigen is unknown. Within one base of it there is no much larger clone, and no base qualities were kept. The library came from the immunoSEQ multiplex PCR assay. The published analysis was carried out like this. A statistical classification framework was built to diagnose cytomegalovirus status from the catalog of TCR beta chain sequences. TCRdb's version of the immuneACCESS table is confined to in-frame rearrangements and falls short of the full clone set. An unresolved V gene accounts for under half of the shortfall where checked; the remainder is of unknown origin. That table supplies the V and J calls and clone size; D and trimming were determined from the DNA. The sample data list fewer than 200,000 clones, and approximately 87% of these were observed just once. The ten top clones hold 5.7% of the sample. The CDR3, cysteine through phenylalanine, is 15 amino acids long. CDR3 DNA is the only sequence kept; it has 45 bases, read in frame from the first base. V and J are truncated by 4 bases and 5 bases respectively, leaving an intervening sequence of 18 bases. The germline V gene sets CDR1 to SGHDT and CDR2 to YYEEEE.

The sample originates from a study of cytomegalovirus exposure and HLA in healthy donors (dated by TCRdb to 2016 to 2017). Study-wide context: A later analysis indicated that the roughly 120 validation repertoires were generated on the platform also employed for the approximately 670 repertoires of the first cohort. A separate validation cohort of roughly 120 different subjects was used in addition to the 666-subject first cohort. High-throughput TCR immunosequencing, statistical association of individual TCRs with disease status, and machine learning were combined to predict cytomegalovirus infection status. The study aimed to test whether cataloging public T cell receptors could reveal signatures of past pathogen exposure. What the work shows at the level of the full study, not this receptor alone: Of the cluster scores, 90% to 95% were above 0 in a later analysis, which found that TCRs clustered in the first cohort also tended to co-occur in the 95 to 150 validation repertoires. A few of the identified cytomegalovirus-associated TCR beta chains were confirmed in vitro to be specific for cytomegalovirus antigens. In both the original and validation cohorts, the classifier was reported to diagnose cytomegalovirus status with high specificity and sensitivity. Across donors, most TCR sequences were observed very rarely, whereas some public TCRs were present in many individuals. All 120 or so repertoires were used to score co-occurrence in the validation cohort in a later analysis, because that analysis had no HLA typing for the cohort. The study listed 150 to 200 TCR beta chains as associated with cytomegalovirus. The authors suggested that the approach could potentially be extended to other disease states and immunological phenotypes.

The donors were included in the validation cohort of 120 subjects, a group kept apart from the roughly 690-subject first cohort. Specimen: PBMCs. The sequence links TRBV5-6 to TRBJ1-2, with TRBD1 tentatively as D gene (5 bases match). The receptor was derived from a woman younger than 45 in good health and CMV-seronegative. CDR3 region: CASSLDSETLYGYTF. In nucleotides, the sequence is TGTGCCAGCAGCCTCGACAGCGAGACTCTATATGGCTACACCTTC. The full variable domain, with segments outside the CDR3 supplied by the reference TRBV5-6 and TRBJ1-2 proteins, appears as DAGVTQSPTHLIKTRGQQVTLRCSPKSGHDTVSWYQQALGQGPQFIFQYYEEEERQRGNFPDRFSGHQFPNYSSELNVNALLLGDSALYLCASSLDSETLYGYTFGSGTRLTVV.